What follows are 23 T cell receptor beta chains derived from one specimen sequenced in a study of shared clonotypes between healthy human individuals. Clones were sequenced by immunoSEQ multiplex PCR, and TCRdb holds only the in-frame ones, with some missing. The table has 550,000 to 700,000 clones, around four fifths seen once; the top ten hold more than 1.5%. Sample: memory CD4+ T cells sorted from blood. The subset here: CD45RA-negative fraction. The source of these receptors is a woman aged 30 to 39 in good health.

This clone was seen ten or more times. The gene calls are TRBV7-2 and TRBJ1-2, with 11 nucleotides matching TRBD1. V shed 6 bases, J shed 7 bases, and the junction held 10 bases outside the gene matches. CDR1 and CDR2 (germline): SGHTA, FQGNSA. The CDR3 totals 15 residues. This CDR3 is CASSSSGQGAFGYTF. Written as DNA, the CDR3 is TGTGCCAGCAGTTCGTCCGGACAGGGGGCTTTTGGCTACACCTTC.

V usage is TRBV7-2 and J usage is TRBJ2-2; D is perhaps TRBD1 or TRBD2 (5 bases each). The ends were cut back, 3 bases at V and 5 bases at J, with 16 bases in the middle. The CDR3 runs to 16 residues. Germline-derived CDR1 and CDR2 are SGHTA and FQGNSA. This CDR3 reads CASSFPTGAGTGELFF. The CDR3 coding sequence is TGTGCCAGCAGCTTCCCGACCGGGGCGGGTACCGGGGAGCTGTTTTTT.

This clone was observed at least ten times. This rearrangement joins TRBV19 to TRBJ2-2, with unresolved D. CDR3 size: 15 residues. V lost 2 bases and J 0 bases, leaving 7 bases between the germline ends. The germline V gene has CDR1 LNHDA and CDR2 SQIVND (reference sequence). CDR3 in amino acids: CASSILPANTGELFF. The CDR3 DNA reads TGTGCCAGTAGTATATTACCGGCGAACACCGGGGAGCTGTTTTTT.

This clone appeared a single time. This chain uses TRBV2 with TRBJ1-1; D gene uncertain. Germline lookup yields CDR1 SNHLY and CDR2 FYNNEI. The CDR3 contains 15 residues. The V end lost 7 bases, the J end lost 1 base, and 16 bases lay between the germline ends. The CDR3 DNA sequence: TGTGCCAGCACGGGCGGCGGATCGGGGAACACTGAAGCTTTCTTT. This sequence encodes CASTGGGSGNTEAFF.

The genes are TRBV14 and TRBJ1-1; TRBD1 agrees at 8 bases. Germline-derived CDR1 and CDR2 are SGHDN and FVKESK. Trimming took 1 base from V and 12 from J; bases not matched to a gene: 7. The CDR3 sequence is 13 residues long. In nucleotides, the CDR3 is TGTGCCAGCAGCCAAGGGAGACAGGGGATCACTTTCTTT. This codes for CASSQGRQGITFF.

The gene calls are TRBV5-6 and TRBJ1-5; possibly TRBD1 for D (5 bases). The V gene lost 1 base and the J gene lost 2 bases, with 19 bases spanning the gap. Per germline, CDR1 SGHDT and CDR2 YYEEEE. CDR3 size: 18 residues. The CDR3 protein is CASSLWDGNLDGNQPQHF. As DNA, the CDR3 is TGTGCCAGCAGCTTGTGGGACGGGAACCTGGATGGCAATCAGCCCCAGCATTTT.

V gene TRBV7-9 combines with J gene TRBJ1-1; the match to TRBD1 covers 9 bases. CDR3 length: 15 amino acids. The ends lost 0 bases at V and 10 bases at J; junction bases unmatched: 9. Looked up from germline, CDR1 is SEHNR and CDR2 is FQNEAQ (reference sequence). CDR3 amino acids: CASSLAGTGLIVAFF. The CDR3 DNA is TGTGCCAGCAGCTTAGCCGGGACAGGGTTGATTGTAGCTTTCTTT.

There are a few counts of this clone. This chain joins TRBV9 and TRBJ2-3; either TRBD1 or TRBD2 may supply D (6 bases each). Trimming removed 0 bases from V and 1 base from J, with 24 bases in between. The V gene's germline CDR1 is SGDLS and CDR2 YYNGEE. This CDR3 spans 20 amino acids. The CDR3 loop is CASSVGRRGQVSLGTDTQYF. The CDR3 nucleotides read TGTGCCAGCAGCGTAGGGAGGAGGGGACAAGTTTCTCTGGGCACAGATACGCAGTATTTT.

This chain joins TRBV6-5 and TRBJ2-3; 9 bases are a match to TRBD2. This CDR3 contains 14 residues. Germline-derived CDR1 and CDR2 are MNHEY and SVGAGI. V shed 4 bases and J 8 bases; nucleotides not matched to a gene: 7. The CDR3 sequence is CASSSAGGPRTQYF. The CDR3 region has the DNA TGTGCCAGCAGTTCTGCGGGAGGGCCCCGTACGCAGTATTTT.

This clone appeared a single time. The V call is TRBV4-1, the J call TRBJ1-6, with 7 nucleotides matching TRBD1. J gave up 9 bases and V 3 bases, and 11 bases lay outside the gene matches. This CDR3 spans 16 amino acids. CDR1 is MGHRA, CDR2 YSYEKL, per germline. The CDR3 sequence is CASSHPGTAQGSPLHF. CDR3 nucleotides: TGCGCCAGCAGCCACCCCGGGACAGCTCAGGGTTCACCCCTCCACTTT.

The chain links TRBV7-2 to TRBJ2-1; 9 nucleotides line up with TRBD2. CDR3 length: 16 amino acids. V was pared by 1 base and J by 6 bases, with 7 bases of the junction left unmatched. Germline lookup yields CDR1 SGHTA and CDR2 FQGNSA. The CDR3 protein is CASSLGTGGRANEQFF. The CDR3 region has the DNA TGTGCCAGCAGCTTAGGGACAGGCGGGAGGGCCAATGAGCAGTTCTTC.

The rearrangement uses TRBV12-5 and TRBJ2-7, with D perhaps matching TRBD1 (5 bases). Germline loops: CDR1 LGHNT, CDR2 FRNRAP. The CDR3 has 15 amino acids. Trimming shortened V by 6 bases and J by 2 bases, and 17 bases separated the two germline ends. The CDR3: CASGHRQPPPYEQYF. Here the CDR3 DNA reads TGTGCTAGTGGCCATCGACAGCCACCCCCCTACGAGCAGTACTTC.

The CDR3 DNA reads TGTGCCAGCTCACCATCGGACGAGCAGTACTTC. It is translated as CASSPSDEQYF. This rearrangement joins TRBV18 to TRBJ2-7, with no clear D. The CDR3 totals 11 residues. With 2 bases removed from V and 5 bases from J, the gap between germline ends came to 4 bases. CDR1 KGHSH and CDR2 LQKENI come from the germline V gene.

This chain joins TRBV2 and TRBJ2-2, with 10 bases identical to TRBD1. Losses at the gene ends were 6 bases for V and 4 bases for J; bases not matched to a gene: 5. The CDR3 is made up of 15 amino acids. Germline CDR1 SNHLY, CDR2 FYNNEI. CDR3 nucleotides: TGTGCCAGCAGCCGGACAGGGGGATTCACCGGGGAGCTGTTTTTT. Translated: CASSRTGGFTGELFF. Together with reference TRBV2 and TRBJ2-2, the CDR3 gives the full variable domain: EPEVTQTPSHQVTQMGQEVILRCVPISNHLYFYWYRQILGQKVEFLVSFYNNEISEKSEIFDDQFSVERPDGSNFTLKIRSTKLEDSAMYFCASSRTGGFTGELFFGEGSRLTVL.

The J gene is TRBJ2-3, the V gene TRBV28, with TRBD1 as a possible D gene (6 bases). V was clipped by 2 bases and J by 0 bases, with 24 bases between them. Germline CDR1 is MDHEN and CDR2 is SYDVKM. The CDR3 consists of 20 residues. The CDR3 sequence is CASSLLRLGPGTTSTDTQYF. The CDR3 bases are TGTGCCAGCAGTTTACTCCGCTTAGGGCCCGGGACAACTAGCACAGATACGCAGTATTTT.

The V call is TRBV12-5, the J call TRBJ2-3; D could derive from TRBD1 or TRBD2 (5 bases each). The CDR3 contains 13 residues. Trimming took 2 bases from V and 11 from J, leaving 14 bases between them. Germline CDR1 reads LGHNT; CDR2 reads FRNRAP. The CDR3 DNA sequence: TGTGCTAGTGGTTTGATCGGGACCGACCGGCAGTATTTT. Its protein is CASGLIGTDRQYF.

The sample holds one count of this clone. J is TRBJ1-1 and V is TRBV19; 8 nucleotides line up with TRBD1. The length of the CDR3 is 18 residues. Germline-derived CDR1 and CDR2 are LNHDA and SQIVND (reference sequence). V shed 5 bases, J shed 4 bases, and the junction held 18 bases outside the gene matches. This CDR3 reads CASSLATAGGGMGTEAFF. The CDR3 DNA is TGTGCCAGTAGTCTCGCTACCGCAGGGGGCGGAATGGGCACTGAAGCTTTCTTT.

This clone was seen more than once but under ten times. V and J are TRBV28 and TRBJ2-7; TRBD1 matches 8 bases. V lost 6 bases and J lost 3; bases outside the gene matches: 7. The CDR3 covers 14 residues. CDR1 and CDR2 (germline): MDHEN, SYDVKM. DNA for the CDR3: TGTGCCAGCAGGCGGACAGGGTCCTTCTACGAGCAGTACTTC. It specifies CASRRTGSFYEQYF.

The genes are TRBV5-1 and TRBJ2-7; 10 bases agree with TRBD2. CDR3 length: 22 amino acids. V lost 0 bases to trimming and J lost 0 bases; unmatched junction nucleotides: 21. The germline CDR1 and CDR2 sequences are SGHRS and YFSETQ. The CDR3: CASSLGYLGSGRPTDDSYEQYF. The CDR3 DNA reads as TGCGCCAGCAGCTTGGGGTACTTAGGTAGCGGGAGGCCCACCGATGACTCCTACGAGCAGTACTTC.

CDR3 region: CASVITAEAFF. CDR3 bases: TGTGCCAGCGTGATAACGGCGGAAGCTTTCTTT. The rearrangement uses TRBV6-4 and TRBJ1-1; D gene unclear. Germline V CDR1 and CDR2: MRHNA, SNTAGT. The CDR3 has 11 amino acids. The V gene lost 8 bases and the J gene lost 8 bases, with 12 bases spanning the gap.

The J gene is TRBJ2-5, the V gene TRBV15; D ambiguous. Germline values: CDR1 LNHNV, CDR2 YYDKDF (reference sequence). With 0 bases removed from V and 0 bases from J, the gap between germline ends came to 8 bases. This CDR3 has 15 residues. This CDR3 reads CATSRDQGYQETQYF. The CDR3 DNA is TGTGCCACCAGCAGAGACCAAGGCTACCAAGAGACCCAGTACTTC.

This chain links TRBV28 with TRBJ2-7; D not resolved. The germline gives CDR1 MDHEN, CDR2 SYDVKM. Trimming removed 8 bases at V and 3 bases at J, with 5 bases between. The CDR3 sequence is 10 residues long. The DNA of the CDR3 is TGTGCCAGCGGCCGCTACGAGCAGTACTTC. It encodes CASGRYEQYF.

The gene calls are TRBV2 and TRBJ2-3; TRBD2 aligns across 10 bases. The V and J ends lost 1 base and 4 bases, in that order; junction bases with no gene match: 5. This CDR3 has 16 amino acids. Germline V lookup: CDR1 SNHLY, CDR2 FYNNEI. The CDR3: CASSEGAGGPADTQYF. CDR3 nucleotide sequence: TGTGCCAGCAGTGAAGGAGCGGGAGGGCCAGCAGATACGCAGTATTTT.